Listed below are T cell receptor beta chains from one sample, sequenced in a study of blood T cell repertoires in COVID-19. Clones were sequenced by immunoSEQ multiplex PCR, and TCRdb holds only the in-frame ones, with some missing. The sample has 200,000 to 250,000 clones; around nine tenths are singletons. The sequencing sample was made of peripheral blood. These receptors came from a woman aged 18-35 years who had recovered from COVID-19. Both conserved end residues are part of each CDR3. The order of the fields is D gene, V gene, clone size, J gene, CDR3 protein, CDR3 DNA. D genes are given only for firm matches. Rows give clone size only sometimes, using once, few, many, or a class for an expanded clone.

D gene: .
V gene: TRBV18
clone size: .
J gene: TRBJ2-7
CDR3 protein: CASSPSEGYEQYF
CDR3 DNA: TGTGCCAGCTCACCATCAGAGGGATACGAGCAGTACTTC

D gene: .
V gene: TRBV27
clone size: .
J gene: TRBJ2-7
CDR3 protein: CASSLSRPLARSSYEQYF
CDR3 DNA: TGTGCCAGCAGTTTATCTCGTCCATTAGCGCGCAGCTCCTACGAGCAGTACTTC

D gene: TRBD1
V gene: TRBV5-1
clone size: once
J gene: TRBJ1-3
CDR3 protein: CASTGGPGQTEKTIYF
CDR3 DNA: TGCGCCAGCACAGGGGGCCCGGGACAGACGGAAAAAACCATATATTTT

D gene: TRBD1
V gene: TRBV7-9
clone size: .
J gene: TRBJ2-7
CDR3 protein: CASSLVQGAREQYF
CDR3 DNA: TGTGCCAGCAGCTTAGTTCAGGGGGCCCGCGAGCAGTACTTC

D gene: .
V gene: TRBV5-1
clone size: .
J gene: TRBJ1-1
CDR3 protein: CASSLVTGPEAFF
CDR3 DNA: TGCGCCAGCAGCTTGGTCACAGGCCCCGAAGCTTTCTTT

D gene: TRBD1
V gene: TRBV19
clone size: .
J gene: TRBJ2-2
CDR3 protein: CASSIRDRDTGELFF
CDR3 DNA: TGTGCCAGTAGTATCAGGGACAGGGACACCGGGGAGCTGTTTTTT

D gene: TRBD2
V gene: TRBV7-6
clone size: .
J gene: TRBJ2-1
CDR3 protein: CASSVGLAGHVNEQFF
CDR3 DNA: TGTGCCAGCAGCGTGGGACTAGCGGGACACGTAAATGAGCAGTTCTTC

D gene: .
V gene: TRBV5-8
clone size: .
J gene: TRBJ2-7
CDR3 protein: CASSFGTRYEQYF
CDR3 DNA: TGTGCCAGCAGCTTCGGTACGCGCTACGAGCAGTACTTC

D gene: .
V gene: TRBV7-9
clone size: .
J gene: TRBJ2-7
CDR3 protein: CASSGGQGRGF
CDR3 DNA: TGTGCCAGCAGCGGTGGACAAGGGCGGGGCTTC

D gene: TRBD2
V gene: TRBV6-4
clone size: .
J gene: TRBJ2-3
CDR3 protein: CASSLLAGYTDTQYF
CDR3 DNA: TGTGCCAGCAGCTTACTAGCGGGTTACACAGATACGCAGTATTTT

D gene: .
V gene: TRBV29-1
clone size: .
J gene: TRBJ2-7
CDR3 protein: CSATALRRDYEQYF
CDR3 DNA: TGCAGCGCAACAGCCCTACGACGGGACTACGAGCAGTACTTC

D gene: TRBD1
V gene: TRBV10-1
clone size: .
J gene: TRBJ2-3
CDR3 protein: CARQGSDTQYF
CDR3 DNA: TGCGCCAGACAGGGGTCAGATACGCAGTATTTT

D gene: .
V gene: TRBV10-3
clone size: once
J gene: TRBJ1-2
CDR3 protein: CAIRATGNYGYTF
CDR3 DNA: TGTGCCATCAGGGCCACAGGGAACTATGGCTACACCTTC

D gene: .
V gene: TRBV5-1
clone size: .
J gene: TRBJ2-3
CDR3 protein: CASSFRGTDTQYF
CDR3 DNA: TGCGCCAGCAGCTTCAGGGGCACAGATACGCAGTATTTT

D gene: TRBD2
V gene: TRBV23-1
clone size: once
J gene: TRBJ2-7
CDR3 protein: CASTEGLAGASLYEQYF
CDR3 DNA: TGCGCCAGCACCGAAGGACTAGCGGGAGCCAGTCTCTACGAGCAGTACTTC

D gene: TRBD1
V gene: TRBV5-6
clone size: .
J gene: TRBJ1-2
CDR3 protein: CASSVGQGYGYTF
CDR3 DNA: TGTGCCAGCAGCGTGGGACAGGGGTATGGCTACACCTTC

D gene: .
V gene: TRBV14
clone size: few
J gene: TRBJ2-2
CDR3 protein: CASSPYRAGELFF
CDR3 DNA: TGTGCCAGCAGCCCCTACCGGGCCGGGGAGCTGTTTTTT

D gene: TRBD2
V gene: TRBV28
clone size: .
J gene: TRBJ2-7
CDR3 protein: CASRASGPYEQYF
CDR3 DNA: TGTGCCAGCAGGGCTAGCGGCCCCTACGAGCAGTACTTC

D gene: TRBD2
V gene: TRBV13
clone size: .
J gene: TRBJ2-3
CDR3 protein: CASSLVVAGTDTQYF
CDR3 DNA: TGTGCCAGCAGCTTAGTTGTAGCGGGGACAGATACGCAGTATTTT

D gene: TRBD1
V gene: TRBV19
clone size: .
J gene: TRBJ2-7
CDR3 protein: CASRGTGSSEQYF
CDR3 DNA: TGTGCCAGTAGGGGGACAGGGTCGTCCGAGCAGTACTTC

D gene: .
V gene: TRBV27
clone size: .
J gene: TRBJ2-3
CDR3 protein: CASSLSLATDTQYF
CDR3 DNA: TGTGCCAGCAGTTTATCGCTAGCAACAGATACGCAGTATTTT

D gene: TRBD1
V gene: TRBV6-5
clone size: .
J gene: TRBJ1-2
CDR3 protein: CASKETGKYGYTF
CDR3 DNA: TGTGCCAGCAAAGAGACAGGGAAATATGGCTACACCTTC

D gene: .
V gene: TRBV11-2
clone size: .
J gene: TRBJ2-7
CDR3 protein: CASSLSAGRHEQYF
CDR3 DNA: TGTGCCAGCAGCTTATCGGCAGGGCGCCACGAGCAGTACTTC

D gene: .
V gene: TRBV19
clone size: few
J gene: TRBJ1-1
CDR3 protein: CASSISQGGTEAFF
CDR3 DNA: TGTGCCAGTAGTATTTCACAGGGTGGCACTGAAGCTTTCTTT

D gene: TRBD2
V gene: TRBV2
clone size: .
J gene: TRBJ2-1
CDR3 protein: CASKREGPNEQFF
CDR3 DNA: TGTGCCAGCAAGCGGGAGGGCCCCAATGAGCAGTTCTTC

D gene: TRBD2
V gene: TRBV5-1
clone size: .
J gene: TRBJ2-7
CDR3 protein: CASSLVPTSGTYEQYF
CDR3 DNA: TGCGCCAGCAGCTTGGTCCCGACTAGCGGGACCTACGAGCAGTACTTC

D gene: .
V gene: TRBV6-2/TRBV6-3
clone size: few
J gene: TRBJ1-1
CDR3 protein: CASSWTRGTEAFF
CDR3 DNA: TGTGCCAGCAGTTGGACACGGGGGACTGAAGCTTTCTTT

D gene: .
V gene: TRBV7-9
clone size: .
J gene: TRBJ1-5
CDR3 protein: CASSLTGDNQPQHF
CDR3 DNA: TGTGCCAGCAGCTTAACGGGGGACAATCAGCCCCAGCATTTT

D gene: .
V gene: TRBV27
clone size: .
J gene: TRBJ2-7
CDR3 protein: CASRSARLSYEQYF
CDR3 DNA: TGTGCCAGCAGGTCTGCTAGGCTGAGCTACGAGCAGTACTTC

D gene: .
V gene: TRBV5-6
clone size: .
J gene: TRBJ1-1
CDR3 protein: CASNGGSTEAFF
CDR3 DNA: TGTGCCAGCAATGGGGGCAGCACTGAAGCTTTCTTT

D gene: .
V gene: TRBV30
clone size: .
J gene: TRBJ2-3
CDR3 protein: CAWSAQGGGTDTQYF
CDR3 DNA: TGTGCCTGGAGTGCACAGGGAGGGGGGACAGATACGCAGTATTTT

D gene: TRBD2
V gene: TRBV5-4
clone size: .
J gene: TRBJ2-2
CDR3 protein: CASSLALTSGSATGELFF
CDR3 DNA: TGTGCCAGCAGCTTGGCCCTGACTAGCGGGAGTGCCACCGGGGAGCTGTTTTTT